Following are 9 T cell receptor beta chains from one sample sequenced in a study of shared clonotypes between healthy human individuals (dated by TCRdb to 2020 to 2022). Library construction relied on the immunoSEQ multiplex PCR assay. TCRdb limited this immuneACCESS table to in-frame rearrangements with V and J called. A share of clones is missing; checked studies link under half to unresolved V genes, and the rest is unexplained. A total of around 720,000 clones appear in this sample, about three quarters of them only once. Around 2% of the sample is taken by the ten largest. Sequenced material: memory CD4+ T cells sorted from blood. The cell subset or site label, read with the paper, signifies: CD45RA-negative fraction. The source of these receptors is a woman younger than 45 in good health.

V usage is TRBV13 and J usage is TRBJ1-1, with 7 bases fitting TRBD1. The trim removed 5 bases at V and 5 bases at J, leaving 14 bases unmatched. From germline, CDR1 is PRHDT and CDR2 FYEKMQ (reference sequence). The CDR3 runs to 16 residues. CDR3 DNA sequence: TGTGCCAGCAGCCCACGGGACAGACGGGGAAGTACTGAAGCTTTCTTT. Protein product: CASSPRDRRGSTEAFF.

V and J are TRBV28 and TRBJ2-7, with TRBD2 identical over 9 bases. The germline gives CDR1 MDHEN, CDR2 SYDVKM. This CDR3 has 14 residues. V dropped 6 bases and J dropped 3; count of bases not matched to a gene: 6. CDR3 sequence reads: CASRGLASLYEQYF. CDR3 nucleotide sequence: TGTGCCAGCAGAGGACTAGCGAGCCTCTACGAGCAGTACTTC.

A note on this clone: This sample also contains other DNA sequences that code for the same CDR3. The CDR3 region is CASSRSYNEQFF. The CDR3, as DNA: TGTGCCAGTAGTCGGAGCTACAATGAGCAGTTCTTC. The J gene is TRBJ2-1, the V gene TRBV19; D remains ambiguous. CDR1 LNHDA and CDR2 SQIVND come from the germline V gene (reference sequence). V was shortened by 5 bases and J by 3 bases, with 5 bases between the two germline ends. CDR3 length: 12 residues.

The chain has TRBV28 and TRBJ1-1; D is unresolved. This CDR3 has 13 residues. Germline V CDR1 and CDR2: MDHEN, SYDVKM. Trimming left V 7 bases short and J 3 bases short, with 12 bases between. The CDR3 DNA reads TGTGCCAGCAATAGCCCCGCGGACACTGAAGCTTTCTTT. Its protein is CASNSPADTEAFF.

The CDR3 region has the DNA TGTGCCAGCAGTTACGAGGGGGGCACTGAAGCTTTCTTT. This encodes CASSYEGGTEAFF. The J gene is TRBJ1-1, the V gene TRBV6-5; D may be TRBD1 (6 bases). The CDR3 has 13 amino acids. The germline CDR1 and CDR2 sequences are MNHEY and SVGAGI. V lost 2 bases and J 4 bases, leaving 8 bases between the germline ends.

This chain connects TRBV2 to TRBJ2-1; possibly TRBD2 for D (6 bases). Germline V gives CDR1 SNHLY, CDR2 FYNNEI. CDR3 length: 14 amino acids. V was clipped by 7 bases and J by 6 bases, with 16 bases between them. In DNA, the CDR3 is TGTGCCAGCACTATTTCTAGCGAAGGCAATGAGCAGTTCTTC. The encoded protein is CASTISSEGNEQFF.

This clone is a singleton in its sample. The J gene is TRBJ2-7, the V gene TRBV7-8, with 8 positions matching TRBD2. The CDR3 has 14 amino acids. Germline CDR1 is SGHVS and CDR2 is FQNEAQ. The ends lost 3 bases at V and 5 bases at J; junction bases unmatched: 6. The CDR3: CASSFRGGIDEQYF. The DNA for the CDR3 is TGTGCCAGCAGCTTCCGGGGGGGAATCGACGAGCAGTACTTC.

The gene calls are TRBV7-9 and TRBJ1-1; D gene ambiguous. Deletions cut 1 base from V and 1 base from J, with 10 bases between. This CDR3 spans 15 amino acids. CDR1 is SEHNR and CDR2 is FQNEAQ in the germline V gene (reference sequence). The chain's CDR3 is CASSLGAGGNTEAFF. The CDR3 coding sequence is TGTGCCAGCAGCTTAGGGGCAGGCGGGAACACTGAAGCTTTCTTT.

The genes are TRBV7-9 and TRBJ2-2, with a possible D match to TRBD1 (6 bases). Looked up from germline, CDR1 is SEHNR and CDR2 is FQNEAQ (reference sequence). The CDR3 sequence is 16 residues long. V was pared by 5 bases and J by 5 bases, with 18 bases between. The CDR3 loop is CASSPTDRLGTGELFF. As DNA, the CDR3 is TGTGCCAGCAGCCCCACCGACAGGCTAGGAACCGGGGAGCTGTTTTTT.